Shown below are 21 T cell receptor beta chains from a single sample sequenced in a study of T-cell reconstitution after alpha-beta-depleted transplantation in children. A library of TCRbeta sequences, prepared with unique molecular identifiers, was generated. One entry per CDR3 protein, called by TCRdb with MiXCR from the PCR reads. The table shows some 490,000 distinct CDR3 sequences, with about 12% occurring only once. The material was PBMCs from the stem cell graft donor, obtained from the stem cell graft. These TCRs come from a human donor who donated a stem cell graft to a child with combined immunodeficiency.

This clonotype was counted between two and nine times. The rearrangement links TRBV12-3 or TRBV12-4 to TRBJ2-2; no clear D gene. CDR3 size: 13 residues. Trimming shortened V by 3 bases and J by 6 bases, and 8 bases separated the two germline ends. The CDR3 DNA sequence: TGTGCCAGCAGTTTCGTTCGCCCCGGGGAGCTGTTTTTT. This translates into CASSFVRPGELFF.

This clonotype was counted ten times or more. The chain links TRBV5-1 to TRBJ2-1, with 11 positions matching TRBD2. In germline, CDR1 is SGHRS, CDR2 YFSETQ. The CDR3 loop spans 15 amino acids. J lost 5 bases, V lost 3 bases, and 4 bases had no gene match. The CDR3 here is CASSSTSGSHNEQFF. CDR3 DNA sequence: TGCGCCAGCAGCTCCACTAGCGGGAGTCACAATGAGCAGTTCTTC.

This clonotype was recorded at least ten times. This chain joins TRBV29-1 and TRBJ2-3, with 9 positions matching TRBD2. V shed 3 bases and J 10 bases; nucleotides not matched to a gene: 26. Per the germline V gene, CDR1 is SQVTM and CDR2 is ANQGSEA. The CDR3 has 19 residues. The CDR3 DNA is TGCAGCGTTGATGGAATAGCGGGGGCAATACTCCGGGACGCCAGCGCGCAGTATTTT. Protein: CSVDGIAGAILRDASAQYF.

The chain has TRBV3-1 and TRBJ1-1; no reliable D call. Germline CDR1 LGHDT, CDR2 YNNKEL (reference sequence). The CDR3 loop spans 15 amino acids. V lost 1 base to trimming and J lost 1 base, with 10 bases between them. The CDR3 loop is CASSQVSTWNTEAFF. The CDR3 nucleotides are TGTGCCAGCAGCCAAGTGTCCACGTGGAACACTGAAGCTTTCTTT.

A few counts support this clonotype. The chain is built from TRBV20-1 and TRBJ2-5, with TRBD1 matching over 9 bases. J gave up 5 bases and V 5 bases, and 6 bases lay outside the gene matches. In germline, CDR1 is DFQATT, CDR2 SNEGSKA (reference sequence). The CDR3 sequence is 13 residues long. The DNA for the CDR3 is TGCAGTGCTCCACAGGGGGCCGAGGAGACCCAGTACTTC. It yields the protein CSAPQGAEETQYF.

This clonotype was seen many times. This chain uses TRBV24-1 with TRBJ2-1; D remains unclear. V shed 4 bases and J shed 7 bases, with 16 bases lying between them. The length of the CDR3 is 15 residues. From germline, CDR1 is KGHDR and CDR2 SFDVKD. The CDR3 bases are TGTGCCACCAGTGACGCCCCTCGAGGCTTGAATGAGCAGTTCTTC. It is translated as CATSDAPRGLNEQFF.

The CDR3 region is CASSPDRALGDTQYF. The CDR3 DNA reads as TGTGCCAGCAGCCCCGACAGGGCCCTTGGTGATACGCAGTATTTT. The chain is built from TRBV7-3 and TRBJ2-3, with TRBD1 matching 7 bases. CDR3 length: 15 amino acids. In germline, CDR1 is SGHTA, CDR2 FQGTGA. The V and J ends lost 5 bases and 6 bases, in that order; junction bases with no gene match: 11.

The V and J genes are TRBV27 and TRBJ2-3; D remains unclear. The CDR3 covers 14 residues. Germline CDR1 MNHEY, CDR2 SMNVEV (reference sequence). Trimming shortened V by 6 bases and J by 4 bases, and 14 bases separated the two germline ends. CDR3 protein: CASSLGVLSDTQYF. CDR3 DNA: TGTGCCAGCAGCTTAGGCGTCCTGTCAGATACGCAGTATTTT.

The CDR3 DNA is TGTGCCAGCAGCTTGACCGGGACAAAAGAGACCCAGTACTTC. Translation gives CASSLTGTKETQYF. The chain combines TRBV5-4 with TRBJ2-5; D possibly corresponds to TRBD1 (6 bases). The CDR3 sequence is 14 residues long. The germline V gene encodes CDR1 SGHNT and CDR2 YYREEE (reference sequence). V was shortened by 1 base and J by 3 bases, with 10 bases between the two germline ends.

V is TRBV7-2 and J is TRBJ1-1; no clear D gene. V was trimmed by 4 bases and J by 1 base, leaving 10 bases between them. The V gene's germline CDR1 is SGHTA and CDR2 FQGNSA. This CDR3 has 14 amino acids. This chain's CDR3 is CASSSLAGNTEAFF. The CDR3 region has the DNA TGTGCCAGCAGCTCCCTGGCCGGGAACACTGAAGCTTTCTTT.

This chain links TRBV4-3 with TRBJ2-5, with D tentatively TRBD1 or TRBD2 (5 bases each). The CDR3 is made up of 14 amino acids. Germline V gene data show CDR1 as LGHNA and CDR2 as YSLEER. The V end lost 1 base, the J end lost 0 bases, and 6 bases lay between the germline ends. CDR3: CASSQVGDQETQYF. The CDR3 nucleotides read TGCGCCAGCAGCCAAGTGGGGGACCAAGAGACCCAGTACTTC.

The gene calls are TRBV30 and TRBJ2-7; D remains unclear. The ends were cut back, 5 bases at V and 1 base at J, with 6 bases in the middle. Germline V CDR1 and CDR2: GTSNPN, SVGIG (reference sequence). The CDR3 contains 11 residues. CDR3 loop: CAWDLSYEQYF. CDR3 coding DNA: TGTGCCTGGGATCTTTCCTACGAGCAGTACTTC.

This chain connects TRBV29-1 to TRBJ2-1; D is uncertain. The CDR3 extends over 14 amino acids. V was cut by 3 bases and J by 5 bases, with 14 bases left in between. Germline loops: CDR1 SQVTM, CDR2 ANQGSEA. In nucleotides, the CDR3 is TGCAGCGTTGATCTCGGACCCACGGACAATGAGCAGTTCTTC. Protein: CSVDLGPTDNEQFF.

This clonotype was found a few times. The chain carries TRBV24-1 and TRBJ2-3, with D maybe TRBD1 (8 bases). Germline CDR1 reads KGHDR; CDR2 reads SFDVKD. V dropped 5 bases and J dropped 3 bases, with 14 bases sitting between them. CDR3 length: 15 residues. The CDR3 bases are TGTGCCACCAGTGCCGGACAGGGAGGGACAGATACGCAGTATTTT. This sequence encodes CATSAGQGGTDTQYF.

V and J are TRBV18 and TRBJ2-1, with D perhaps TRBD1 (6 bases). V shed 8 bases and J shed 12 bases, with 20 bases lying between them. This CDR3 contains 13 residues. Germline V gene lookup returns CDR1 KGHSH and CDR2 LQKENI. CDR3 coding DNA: TGTGCCAGCCGCCTCGTCCCAGGGGATGGGCAGTTCTTC. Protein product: CASRLVPGDGQFF.

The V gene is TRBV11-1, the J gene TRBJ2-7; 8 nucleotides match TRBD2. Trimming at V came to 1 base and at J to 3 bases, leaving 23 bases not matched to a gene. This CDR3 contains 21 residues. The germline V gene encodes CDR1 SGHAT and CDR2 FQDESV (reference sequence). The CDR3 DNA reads TGTGCCAGCAGCTTAGGGCGGTTAGCGGGGCCGATTAGACAGAAATTCTACGAGCAGTACTTC. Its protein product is CASSLGRLAGPIRQKFYEQYF.

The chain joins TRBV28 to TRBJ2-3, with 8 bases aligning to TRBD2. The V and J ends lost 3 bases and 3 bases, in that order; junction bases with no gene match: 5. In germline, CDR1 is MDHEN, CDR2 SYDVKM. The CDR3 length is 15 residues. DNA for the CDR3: TGTGCCAGCAGTTTCGGGGGGGATTTTACAGATACGCAGTATTTT. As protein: CASSFGGDFTDTQYF. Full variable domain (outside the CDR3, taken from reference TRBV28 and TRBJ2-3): DVKVTQSSRYLVKRTGEKVFLECVQDMDHENMFWYRQDPGLGLRLIYFSYDVKMKEKGDIPEGYSVSREKKERFSLILESASTNQTSMYLCASSFGGDFTDTQYFGPGTRLTVL.

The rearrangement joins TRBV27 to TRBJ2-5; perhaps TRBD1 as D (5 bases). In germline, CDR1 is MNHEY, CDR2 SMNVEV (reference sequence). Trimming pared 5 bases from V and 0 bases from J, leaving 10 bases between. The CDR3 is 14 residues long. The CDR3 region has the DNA TGTGCCAGCAGTACAGGACCTAACCAAGAGACCCAGTACTTC. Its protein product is CASSTGPNQETQYF.

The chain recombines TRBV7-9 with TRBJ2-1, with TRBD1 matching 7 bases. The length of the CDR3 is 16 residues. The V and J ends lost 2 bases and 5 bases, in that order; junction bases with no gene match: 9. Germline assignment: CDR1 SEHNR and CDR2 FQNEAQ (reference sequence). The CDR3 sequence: CASSLSQGRVDNEQFF. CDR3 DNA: TGTGCCAGCAGCTTATCACAGGGGCGGGTGGACAATGAGCAGTTCTTC.

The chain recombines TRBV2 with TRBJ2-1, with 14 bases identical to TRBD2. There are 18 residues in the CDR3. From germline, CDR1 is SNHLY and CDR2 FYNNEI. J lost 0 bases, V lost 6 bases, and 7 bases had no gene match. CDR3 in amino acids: CASRSRLAGGDSYNEQFF. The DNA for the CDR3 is TGTGCCAGCAGGTCTAGACTAGCGGGGGGGGACTCCTACAATGAGCAGTTCTTC.

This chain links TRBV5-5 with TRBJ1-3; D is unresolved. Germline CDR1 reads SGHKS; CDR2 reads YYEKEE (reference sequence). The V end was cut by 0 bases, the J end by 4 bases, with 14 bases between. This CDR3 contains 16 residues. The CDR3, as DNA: TGTGCCAGCAGCTTGGTCGCCAGCGGCCCAGGAAACACCATATATTTT. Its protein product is CASSLVASGPGNTIYF. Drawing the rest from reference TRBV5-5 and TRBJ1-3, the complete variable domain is DAGVTQSPTHLIKTRGQQVTLRCSPISGHKSVSWYQQVLGQGPQFIFQYYEKEERGRGNFPDRFSARQFPNYSSELNVNALLLGDSALYLCASSLVASGPGNTIYFGEGSWLTVV.